Below, 25 T cell receptor beta chains from the same sample are listed, as sequenced in a study of cytomegalovirus exposure and HLA in healthy donors. Repertoires were generated with immunoSEQ multiplex PCR, while TCRdb's copy carries only in-frame clones and drops some. The sample has 70,000 to 80,000 clones; just under 95% are singletons. Sequenced: PBMCs. Receptor source: a woman younger than 30 in good health and CMV-seropositive.

The chain links TRBV11-2 to TRBJ1-5; D might be TRBD1 (5 bases). V was shortened by 1 base and J by 2 bases, with 12 bases between the two germline ends. Germline loops: CDR1 SGHAT, CDR2 FQNNGV. The CDR3 sequence is 16 residues long. The CDR3: CASSLVQGRGNQPQHF. The CDR3 DNA is TGTGCCAGCAGCTTAGTCCAGGGCCGGGGCAATCAGCCCCAGCATTTT.

The V gene is TRBV7-2, the J gene TRBJ1-2; D gene uncertain. CDR3 length: 13 amino acids. V lost 5 bases to trimming and J lost 3 bases, with 10 bases between them. Germline loops: CDR1 SGHTA, CDR2 FQGNSA. The CDR3 loop reads CASSRTRDYGYTF. The CDR3, as DNA: TGTGCCAGCAGCCGCACGAGGGACTATGGCTACACCTTC. Filled out from reference TRBV7-2 and TRBJ1-2, the complete variable domain reads GAGVSQSPSNKVTEKGKDVELRCDPISGHTALYWYRQSLGQGLEFLIYFQGNSAPDKSGLPSDRFSAERTGGSVSTLTIQRTQQEDSAVYLCASSRTRDYGYTFGSGTRLTVV.

The chain couples TRBV7-6 to TRBJ2-5; 9 nucleotides match TRBD2. The CDR3 spans 17 residues. Trimming cost V 1 base and J 5 bases; bases outside gene matches: 11. Per the germline V gene, CDR1 is SGHVS and CDR2 is FNYEAQ. The CDR3 coding sequence is TGTGCCAGCAGCTTAGGCGTAGCGGGAGTGTCTCAGGAGACCCAGTACTTC. Its translation: CASSLGVAGVSQETQYF.

The genes are TRBV5-1 and TRBJ1-1; 7 positions agree with TRBD1. Per germline, CDR1 SGHRS and CDR2 YFSETQ. The CDR3 is 13 amino acids. Germline trimming cut 1 base from V and 3 bases from J; bases unmatched to any gene: 0. Here the CDR3 reads CASSLTGDTEAFF. CDR3 bases: TGCGCCAGCAGCTTGACAGGGGACACTGAAGCTTTCTTT.

The gene calls are TRBV4-3 and TRBJ1-5; 7 bases are shared with TRBD1. J gave up 0 bases and V 5 bases, and 4 bases lay outside the gene matches. The CDR3 is made up of 15 amino acids. CDR1 and CDR2 (germline): LGHNA, YSLEER. CDR3 loop: CASSSGTDSNQPQHF. CDR3 bases: TGCGCCAGCAGCTCAGGGACAGATAGCAATCAGCCCCAGCATTTT.

The V gene is TRBV13, the J gene TRBJ1-1; perhaps TRBD1 as D (6 bases). This CDR3 has 14 residues. Germline V gene data show CDR1 as PRHDT and CDR2 as FYEKMQ (reference sequence). V was pared by 6 bases and J by 3 bases, with 14 bases between. CDR3 sequence reads: CASSLRQVDTEAFF. CDR3 sequence (DNA): TGTGCCAGCAGTCTCAGACAGGTGGACACTGAAGCTTTCTTT.

This chain links TRBV10-1 with TRBJ1-1; the match to TRBD1 covers 7 bases. The CDR3 is 16 amino acids. V lost 2 bases to trimming and J lost 1 base; unmatched junction nucleotides: 7. In germline, CDR1 is WNHNN, CDR2 SYGVQD (reference sequence). DNA for the CDR3: TGCGCCAGCAGTGAGATGACAGGGCTATGGAACACTGAAGCTTTCTTT. Translated: CASSEMTGLWNTEAFF.

The V call is TRBV18, the J call TRBJ1-5; TRBD1 might be the D (6 bases). CDR1 is KGHSH, CDR2 LQKENI, per germline. This CDR3 has 14 residues. V was cut by 0 bases and J by 5 bases, with 8 bases left in between. The CDR3 region is CASSPPGADQPQHF. The CDR3 DNA follows: TGTGCCAGCTCACCACCGGGGGCAGATCAGCCCCAGCATTTT. Complete variable domain (other parts from reference TRBV18 and TRBJ1-5): NAGVMQNPRHLVRRRGQEARLRCSPMKGHSHVYWYRQLPEEGLKFMVYLQKENIIDESGMPKERFSAEFPKEGPSILRIQQVVRGDSAAYFCASSPPGADQPQHFGDGTRLSIL.

The V gene is TRBV28, the J gene TRBJ1-5; 8 bases are a match to TRBD1. This CDR3 contains 16 residues. Looked up from germline, CDR1 is MDHEN and CDR2 is SYDVKM. V lost 7 bases to trimming and J lost 7 bases; unmatched junction nucleotides: 15. CDR3 region: CASTTDSGGARQPQHF. The CDR3 DNA sequence: TGTGCCAGCACGACCGACTCAGGGGGCGCAAGGCAGCCCCAGCATTTT.

The chain links TRBV27 to TRBJ1-3; D remains unclear. V lost 4 bases, J lost 8 bases, and 15 bases lay in between. From germline, CDR1 is MNHEY and CDR2 SMNVEV (reference sequence). The CDR3 consists of 14 residues. The CDR3 nucleotides read TGTGCCAGCAGTTCGCTGTCGTTCTCAGACACCATATATTTT. Translating gives CASSSLSFSDTIYF.

The CDR3 reads CASSISNQPQHF. CDR3 bases: TGTGCCAGTAGTATCTCCAATCAGCCCCAGCATTTT. V usage is TRBV19 and J usage is TRBJ1-5; no firm D call. Per the germline V gene, CDR1 is LNHDA and CDR2 is SQIVND (reference sequence). The germline V and J ends were trimmed by 3 bases and 3 bases, with 3 bases remaining between them. The CDR3 runs 12 residues.

V gene TRBV28 combines with J gene TRBJ2-7, with 8 bases fitting TRBD1. The ends lost 5 bases at V and 4 bases at J; junction bases unmatched: 4. Germline CDR1 MDHEN, CDR2 SYDVKM. The CDR3 is made up of 13 amino acids. CDR3 DNA: TGTGCCAGCAGTATAAACAGGGGGTACGAGCAGTACTTC. It translates to CASSINRGYEQYF.

This rearrangement joins TRBV18 to TRBJ1-1; a possible D gene is TRBD1 (5 bases). The germline V and J ends were trimmed by 6 bases and 5 bases, with 16 bases remaining between them. Germline lookup yields CDR1 KGHSH and CDR2 LQKENI. The CDR3 covers 14 residues. The CDR3: CASSQGAGLTEAFF. CDR3 bases: TGTGCCAGCTCCCAAGGGGCGGGGTTGACTGAAGCTTTCTTT.

The chain couples TRBV10-2 to TRBJ1-4; 9 bases are a match to TRBD1. The germline V gene has CDR1 WSHSY and CDR2 SAAADI. The trim removed 5 bases at V and 4 bases at J, leaving 2 bases unmatched. The CDR3 runs 14 residues. CDR3 amino acids: CASSLGQGNEKLFF. The CDR3 DNA sequence: TGCGCCAGCAGTCTGGGACAGGGTAATGAAAAACTGTTTTTT.

V usage is TRBV30 and J usage is TRBJ1-1; 7 bases are shared with TRBD1. After removal of 3 bases from V and 5 bases from J, the junction contained 9 bases not matched to a gene. The CDR3 is made up of 14 amino acids. Per the germline V gene, CDR1 is GTSNPN and CDR2 is SVGIG (reference sequence). In DNA, the CDR3 is TGTGCCTGGAGCTTAGAACAGGGGTTGACTGAAGCTTTCTTT. It encodes CAWSLEQGLTEAFF.

The chain joins TRBV5-5 to TRBJ2-7; possible D gene TRBD1, 6 bases. This CDR3 spans 16 amino acids. Trimming shortened V by 0 bases and J by 0 bases, and 13 bases separated the two germline ends. Looked up from germline, CDR1 is SGHKS and CDR2 is YYEKEE (reference sequence). As DNA, the CDR3 is TGTGCCAGCAGCTTGGGTTTGTCGGACAGCTCCTACGAGCAGTACTTC. This encodes CASSLGLSDSSYEQYF.

This rearrangement joins TRBV29-1 to TRBJ2-1; D call uncertain. Germline CDR1 reads SQVTM; CDR2 reads ANQGSEA. Trimming shortened V by 3 bases and J by 4 bases, and 7 bases separated the two germline ends. CDR3 length: 12 residues. The CDR3 nucleotides are TGCAGCGTTGAGAGGCAATACAATGAGCAGTTCTTC. It is translated as CSVERQYNEQFF.

The rearrangement joins TRBV29-1 to TRBJ2-4, with TRBD1 matching 8 bases. Per the germline V gene, CDR1 is SQVTM and CDR2 is ANQGSEA. This CDR3 has 15 amino acids. V shed 6 bases and J 11 bases; nucleotides not matched to a gene: 18. The CDR3 coding sequence is TGCAGCGTCCTTTCCTTACGGTCAGGGGGCCTGGTTCAGTACTTC. Its protein is CSVLSLRSGGLVQYF.

This clone was counted a single time. The genes are TRBV7-2 and TRBJ1-6, with a possible D match to TRBD1 (6 bases). The CDR3 extends over 16 amino acids. Trimming stripped 6 bases from V and 5 bases from J, with 17 bases between. From germline, CDR1 is SGHTA and CDR2 FQGNSA. CDR3 DNA: TGTGCCAGCAGGCTTACAGGGTCCACGGATAATTCACCCCTCCACTTT. It is translated as CASRLTGSTDNSPLHF.

In its sample, this clone was seen a few times. This chain joins TRBV19 and TRBJ2-3, with 8 bases fitting TRBD1. In germline, CDR1 is LNHDA, CDR2 SQIVND (reference sequence). The CDR3 is made up of 14 amino acids. J was trimmed by 3 bases and V by 6 bases; bases with no gene match: 5. CDR3 DNA sequence: TGTGCCAGTAGGGCGACAGGGGAAACAGATACGCAGTATTTT. Its translation is CASRATGETDTQYF.

The rearrangement links TRBV11-2 to TRBJ2-7; D possibly corresponds to TRBD1 (5 bases). The CDR3 is 12 residues long. Trimming stripped 1 base from V and 7 bases from J, with 8 bases between. CDR1 is SGHAT, CDR2 FQNNGV, per germline. DNA of the CDR3: TGTGCCAGCAGCTTAGGGTCAGGGGAGCAGTACTTC. Residues: CASSLGSGEQYF.

The chain combines TRBV2 with TRBJ2-2; TRBD2 matches 7 bases. V dropped 1 base and J dropped 6; count of bases not matched to a gene: 8. This CDR3 contains 16 residues. The germline V gene has CDR1 SNHLY and CDR2 FYNNEI. The CDR3 nucleotides are TGTGCCAGCAGTGAAGACGTGGGAGGGCCCTCCGGGGAGCTGTTTTTT. It codes for CASSEDVGGPSGELFF.

This clone appeared a single time. V and J are TRBV19 and TRBJ2-1; D might be TRBD2 (6 bases). This CDR3 comprises 15 residues. Germline assignment: CDR1 LNHDA and CDR2 SQIVND (reference sequence). V dropped 0 bases and J dropped 6 bases, with 12 bases sitting between them. CDR3 sequence reads: CASSIDSGLINEQFF. The CDR3 DNA is TGTGCCAGTAGTATAGATAGCGGATTGATCAATGAGCAGTTCTTC.

The rearrangement links TRBV5-6 to TRBJ1-4, with D perhaps TRBD1 (5 bases). Trimming removed 6 bases at V and 0 bases at J, with 12 bases between. This CDR3 contains 15 residues. Germline lookup yields CDR1 SGHDT and CDR2 YYEEEE. In DNA, the CDR3 is TGTGCCAGCACCTTTGGACAAACAACTAATGAAAAACTGTTTTTT. Its protein is CASTFGQTTNEKLFF.

The chain has TRBV7-9 and TRBJ2-5; 7 bases align to TRBD2. The CDR3 has 15 amino acids. CDR1 and CDR2 (germline): SEHNR, FQNEAQ (reference sequence). J was trimmed by 5 bases and V by 6 bases; bases with no gene match: 12. CDR3 residues: CASSREGLKGETQYF. The CDR3 nucleotides are TGTGCCAGCAGTAGGGAGGGGCTCAAAGGGGAGACCCAGTACTTC.